These 2 T cell receptor beta chains were all obtained from the same sample, sequenced in a study of shared clonotypes between healthy human individuals. Profiling relied on immunoSEQ multiplex PCR, and the TCRdb table lists in-frame clones only, not all of them. The sample lists fewer than 800,000 clones; 92% were seen once. CD45RO negativity and positive selection for CCR7 defined naive CD8 cells, a population that excluded terminally differentiated effector memory CD45RA+ cells. The sequencing sample was made of naive CD8+ T cells sorted from blood. Receptor source: a man aged 25 to 45 in good health.

This chain uses TRBV7-9 with TRBJ2-5; 11 nucleotides align to TRBD2. Germline CDR1 SEHNR, CDR2 FQNEAQ (reference sequence). The CDR3 is made up of 15 amino acids. V lost 5 bases, J lost 2 bases, and 4 bases stayed unmatched. The CDR3 nucleotides read TGTGCCAGCAGCGTGACTAGCGGGGCACAAGAGACCCAGTACTTC. Amino acid sequence: CASSVTSGAQETQYF.

This rearrangement joins TRBV7-9 to TRBJ2-3; TRBD2 agrees at 9 bases. Per the germline V gene, CDR1 is SEHNR and CDR2 is FQNEAQ (reference sequence). V trimming: 3 bases; J trimming: 4 bases; junction bases outside the gene matches: 14. CDR3 length: 18 residues. The CDR3 DNA sequence: TGTGCCAGCAGCTTTAATAAAGGGCGCGGGAGGGCCTCAGATACGCAGTATTTT. Its protein product is CASSFNKGRGRASDTQYF.